A single sample is the source of the 22 T cell receptor beta chains below, sequenced in a study of shared clonotypes between healthy human individuals. Sequencing was performed with immunoSEQ multiplex PCR; in TCRdb, only in-frame clones are kept and a portion is missing. The data contain roughly 1,000,000 clones, 75% to 80% of them seen just once; the ten biggest clones take up around 0.47%. Sequencing input: memory CD4+ T cells from PBMCs. Subset here: CD45RA-negative fraction. Receptors were obtained from a man younger than 35 in good health. Some clones in this sample may be carry-over from other donors' samples.

The chain is built from TRBV7-9 and TRBJ2-6; weak D call: TRBD2 (6 bases). Germline loops: CDR1 SEHNR, CDR2 FQNEAQ (reference sequence). The CDR3 is 19 residues long. V lost 5 bases, J lost 1 base, and 21 bases lay in between. CDR3 sequence reads: CASSPDLVWGESGANVLTF. DNA for the CDR3: TGTGCCAGCAGCCCAGATCTTGTTTGGGGGGAATCTGGGGCCAACGTCCTGACTTTC. The full variable domain, rest sourced from reference TRBV7-9 and TRBJ2-6, is DTGVSQNPRHKITKRGQNVTFRCDPISEHNRLYWYRQTLGQGPEFLTYFQNEAQLEKSRLLSDRFSAERPKGSFSTLEIQRTEQGDSAMYLCASSPDLVWGESGANVLTFGAGSRLTVL.

The V gene is TRBV2, the J gene TRBJ2-7, with 7 positions matching TRBD2. The CDR3 extends over 14 amino acids. V shed 5 bases, J shed 2 bases, and the junction held 6 bases outside the gene matches. CDR1 is SNHLY, CDR2 FYNNEI, per germline. The CDR3 is CASSWASGPYEQYF. CDR3 in DNA: TGTGCCAGCAGTTGGGCTAGCGGACCCTACGAGCAGTACTTC.

The chain recombines TRBV21-1 with TRBJ2-7; TRBD1, the D gene given by the table, was not confirmed from the DNA. TRBV21-1 is reported as a pseudogene. The CDR3 has 15 residues. The CDR3 nucleotides are TGTGCCAGCAGCAAAGTGGAGAGACAGTCCTACGAGCAGTACTTC. Its translation is CASSKVERQSYEQYF.

The rearrangement links TRBV19 to TRBJ2-3; D unresolved. Trimming cost V 1 base and J 0 bases, with 11 bases left between them. Germline loops: CDR1 LNHDA, CDR2 SQIVND (reference sequence). The CDR3 has 16 amino acids. This CDR3 reads CASSIGAATSTDTQYF. CDR3 nucleotide sequence: TGTGCCAGTAGTATAGGGGCAGCAACTAGCACAGATACGCAGTATTTT.

This chain's CDR3 is CASSTGQETYEQYF. The DNA for the CDR3 is TGTGCCAGCTCAACGGGACAGGAAACCTACGAGCAGTACTTC. The V gene is TRBV18, the J gene TRBJ2-7; the match to TRBD1 covers 8 bases. The CDR3 is made up of 14 amino acids. The V segment lost 5 bases and the J segment 2 bases; nucleotides outside the gene matches: 5. The V gene's germline CDR1 is KGHSH and CDR2 LQKENI.

The chain carries TRBV7-9 and TRBJ2-7; TRBD1 agrees at 10 bases. The CDR3 is 15 amino acids. Per germline, CDR1 SEHNR and CDR2 FQNEAQ (reference sequence). Trimming cost V 5 bases and J 3 bases; bases outside gene matches: 7. CDR3 sequence: CASSASGTGDYEQYF. CDR3 sequence (DNA): TGTGCCAGCAGCGCTTCCGGGACAGGGGACTACGAGCAGTACTTC.

The rearrangement joins TRBV10-1 to TRBJ2-2; either TRBD1 or TRBD2 may supply D (6 bases each). Germline values: CDR1 WNHNN, CDR2 SYGVQD (reference sequence). The CDR3 runs to 16 residues. V was pared by 3 bases and J by 1 base, with 12 bases between. The CDR3 spells CASSEGGHLNTGELFF. The CDR3 nucleotides are TGCGCCAGCAGTGAAGGGGGGCACCTGAACACCGGGGAGCTGTTTTTT.

The V and J genes are TRBV15 and TRBJ2-4; 10 bases agree with TRBD1. V dropped 5 bases and J dropped 8; count of bases not matched to a gene: 15. The CDR3 spans 17 residues. In germline, CDR1 is LNHNV, CDR2 YYDKDF (reference sequence). This chain's CDR3 is CATSQRAVTGGADIQYF. As DNA, the CDR3 is TGTGCCACCAGCCAAAGGGCAGTGACAGGGGGCGCGGACATTCAGTACTTC.

This CDR3 reads CASSLGLLADHPGPDEQFF. Written as DNA, the CDR3 is TGTGCCAGCAGCTTAGGGTTGCTAGCGGATCATCCGGGGCCAGATGAGCAGTTCTTC. The chain employs TRBV7-3 and TRBJ2-1, with 7 bases fitting TRBD2. Germline CDR1 SGHTA, CDR2 FQGTGA. The V gene end was trimmed by 2 bases and the J gene end by 8 bases; junction bases not matched to a gene: 21. The CDR3 is 19 amino acids.

This chain connects TRBV29-1 to TRBJ2-4; D gene unclear. The CDR3 has 13 residues. The germline CDR1 and CDR2 sequences are SQVTM and ANQGSEA. V was shortened by 4 bases and J by 0 bases, with 7 bases between the two germline ends. CDR3 sequence reads: CSVGNLAKNIQYF. The CDR3 DNA follows: TGCAGCGTTGGCAACTTAGCCAAAAACATTCAGTACTTC.

V is TRBV15 and J is TRBJ1-5; D uncertain. Germline V gene lookup returns CDR1 LNHNV and CDR2 YYDKDF (reference sequence). V dropped 4 bases and J dropped 8 bases, with 12 bases sitting between them. The CDR3 covers 13 residues. In nucleotides, the CDR3 is TGTGCCACCAGCATTACCAGTGAGGAGCCCCAGCATTTT. Translating gives CATSITSEEPQHF.

J is TRBJ2-7 and V is TRBV10-3; 7 bases fit TRBD1. Trimming removed 6 bases from V and 3 bases from J; junction bases left unmatched: 8. The CDR3 loop spans 14 amino acids. Germline V gene data show CDR1 as ENHRY and CDR2 as SYGVKD. The CDR3 DNA reads TGTGCCATCAGGTCCGGGACAGAGGGCTACGAGCAGTACTTC. Encoded protein: CAIRSGTEGYEQYF.

About this clone itself: The germline gene is not matched at one end of the junction; a read error may be the cause. The rearrangement uses TRBV10-3 and TRBJ1-1; D is unresolved. This CDR3 has 14 residues. Germline V gene lookup returns CDR1 ENHRY and CDR2 SYGVKD. The DNA of the CDR3 is TGTGCCAGCAGTGACAAATGGAACCACACTGAAGCTTTCTTT. Amino acids: CASSDKWNHTEAFF.

This clone was seen a handful of times. Within the sample, other DNA sequences also encode this same CDR3. The V gene is TRBV6-5, the J gene TRBJ2-7; 7 nucleotides agree with TRBD2. V shed 0 bases, J shed 1 base, and the junction held 3 bases outside the gene matches. This CDR3 contains 15 residues. CDR1 MNHEY and CDR2 SVGAGI come from the germline V gene. Written as DNA, the CDR3 is TGTGCCAGCAGTTACTCAGGCGGGAGTTCCTACGAGCAGTACTTC. Amino acids: CASSYSGGSSYEQYF.

This clone has more than one count but fewer than ten. V and J are TRBV30 and TRBJ2-3; no clear D gene. V lost 3 bases to trimming and J lost 1 base, with 11 bases between them. The CDR3 is 14 residues long. Germline-derived CDR1 and CDR2 are GTSNPN and SVGIG (reference sequence). The CDR3 DNA reads TGTGCCTGGAGGCCCCCTGGCGGCACAGATACGCAGTATTTT. The encoded protein is CAWRPPGGTDTQYF.

The rearrangement links TRBV10-3 to TRBJ1-1; 8 nucleotides agree with TRBD1. Germline V CDR1 and CDR2: ENHRY, SYGVKD. V gave up 4 bases and J gave up 4 bases; unmatched junction bases: 5. There are 14 residues in the CDR3. CDR3: CAISGAGTGTEAFF. CDR3 bases: TGTGCCATCAGTGGCGCGGGGACAGGCACTGAAGCTTTCTTT.

The chain carries TRBV30 and TRBJ1-2; 9 positions match TRBD1. CDR1 is GTSNPN and CDR2 is SVGIG in the germline V gene (reference sequence). The CDR3 consists of 13 residues. The trim removed 0 bases at V and 7 bases at J, leaving 3 bases unmatched. As DNA, the CDR3 is TGTGCCTGGAGTGTAAGACAGGGGGTTGGCTACACCTTC. Translating gives CAWSVRQGVGYTF.

The chain has TRBV29-1 and TRBJ1-4; TRBD1 is a possible D gene (6 bases). CDR3 length: 12 residues. V lost 7 bases to trimming and J lost 5 bases, with 11 bases between them. Germline V gene data show CDR1 as SQVTM and CDR2 as ANQGSEA. The CDR3 sequence: CSAGGANEKLFF. The CDR3 nucleotides read TGCAGCGCTGGGGGCGCAAATGAAAAACTGTTTTTT.

This clone appeared a single time. This chain joins TRBV7-3 and TRBJ1-5; 9 nucleotides match TRBD1. The junction had 4 bases not matched to a gene; V was cut back by 5 bases and J by 2 bases. Per germline, CDR1 SGHTA and CDR2 FQGTGA. The CDR3 is 15 residues long. The CDR3 sequence: CASSQTGGGNQPQHF. The CDR3 DNA is TGTGCCAGCAGCCAAACAGGGGGCGGCAATCAGCCCCAGCATTTT.

This clone was seen a single time. Additional DNA sequences in this sample encode the identical CDR3. This chain uses TRBV5-1 with TRBJ2-1; 11 bases match TRBD2. The CDR3 runs to 16 residues. Germline assignment: CDR1 SGHRS and CDR2 YFSETQ. After removal of 4 bases from V and 2 bases from J, the junction contained 5 bases not matched to a gene. In nucleotides, the CDR3 is TGCGCCAGCAGCCTAGCGGGAGGAGGGGCCTACAATGAGCAGTTCTTC. Protein: CASSLAGGGAYNEQFF.

The chain recombines TRBV28 with TRBJ2-7, with 11 bases that match TRBD2. Trimming at V came to 6 bases and at J to 3 bases, leaving 7 bases not matched to a gene. There are 15 residues in the CDR3. Germline values: CDR1 MDHEN, CDR2 SYDVKM. The CDR3 DNA reads TGTGCCAGCAGGGCTAGCGGGAGGACTATCTACGAGCAGTACTTC. This codes for CASRASGRTIYEQYF.

On this clone itself: Other nucleotide sequences in the sample specify the same CDR3. This chain joins TRBV28 and TRBJ1-1; D remains ambiguous. There are 10 residues in the CDR3. Deletions cut 8 bases from V and 5 bases from J, with 6 bases between. Germline V gives CDR1 MDHEN, CDR2 SYDVKM. The CDR3 DNA is TGTGCCAGCTCAAGGACTGAAGCTTTCTTT. Its protein is CASSRTEAFF.